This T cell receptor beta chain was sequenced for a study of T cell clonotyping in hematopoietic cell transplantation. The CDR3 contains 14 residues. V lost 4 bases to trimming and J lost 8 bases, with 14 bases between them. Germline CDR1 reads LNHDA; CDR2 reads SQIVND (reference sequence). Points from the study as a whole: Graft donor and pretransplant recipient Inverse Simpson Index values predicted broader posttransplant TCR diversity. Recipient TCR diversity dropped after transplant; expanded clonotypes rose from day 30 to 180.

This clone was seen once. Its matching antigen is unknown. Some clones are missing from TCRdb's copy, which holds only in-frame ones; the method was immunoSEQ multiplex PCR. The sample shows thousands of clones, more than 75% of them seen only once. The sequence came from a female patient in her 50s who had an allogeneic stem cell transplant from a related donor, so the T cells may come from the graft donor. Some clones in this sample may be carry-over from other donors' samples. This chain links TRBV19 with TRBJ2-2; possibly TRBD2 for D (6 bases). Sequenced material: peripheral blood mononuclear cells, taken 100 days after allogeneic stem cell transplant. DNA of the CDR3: TGTGCCAGTAGTAGGTCCCCGGGAGCGGGGGAGCTGTTTTTT. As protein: CASSRSPGAGELFF. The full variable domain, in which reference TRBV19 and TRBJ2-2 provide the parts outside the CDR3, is DGGITQSPKYLFRKEGQNVTLSCEQNLNHDAMYWYRQDPGQGLRLIYYSQIVNDFQKGDIAEGYSVSREKKESFPLTVTSAQKNPTAFYLCASSRSPGAGELFFGEGSRLTVL.